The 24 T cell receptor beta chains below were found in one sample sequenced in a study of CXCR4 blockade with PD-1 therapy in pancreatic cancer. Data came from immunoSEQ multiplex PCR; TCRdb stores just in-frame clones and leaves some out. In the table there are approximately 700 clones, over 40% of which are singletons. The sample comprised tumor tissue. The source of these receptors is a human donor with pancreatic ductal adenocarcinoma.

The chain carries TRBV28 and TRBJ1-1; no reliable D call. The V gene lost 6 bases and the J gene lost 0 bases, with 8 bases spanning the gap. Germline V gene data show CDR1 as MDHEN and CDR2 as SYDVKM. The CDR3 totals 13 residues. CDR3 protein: CASSHAMNTEAFF. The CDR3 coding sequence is TGTGCCAGCAGCCACGCCATGAACACTGAAGCTTTCTTT.

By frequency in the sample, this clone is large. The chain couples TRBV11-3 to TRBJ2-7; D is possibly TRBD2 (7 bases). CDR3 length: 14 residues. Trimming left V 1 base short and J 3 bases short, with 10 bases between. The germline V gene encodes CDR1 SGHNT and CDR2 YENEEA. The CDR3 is CASSLGGGLYEQYF. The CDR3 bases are TGTGCCAGCAGCTTAGGGGGGGGCCTCTACGAGCAGTACTTC.

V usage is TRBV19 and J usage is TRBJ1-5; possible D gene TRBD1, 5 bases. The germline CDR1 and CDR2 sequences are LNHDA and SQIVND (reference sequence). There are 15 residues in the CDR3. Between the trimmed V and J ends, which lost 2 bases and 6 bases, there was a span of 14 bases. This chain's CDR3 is CASSINPTGGQPQHF. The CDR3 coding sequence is TGTGCCAGTAGTATAAACCCAACTGGGGGTCAGCCCCAGCATTTT.

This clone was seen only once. The CDR3 is CASSQFRDQSEQYF. Here the CDR3 DNA reads TGTGCCAGCAGCCAATTTCGGGATCAGTCCGAGCAGTACTTC. This chain joins TRBV14 and TRBJ2-7; possible D gene TRBD2, 5 bases. Looked up from germline, CDR1 is SGHDN and CDR2 is FVKESK. V lost 2 bases and J lost 6, with 14 bases in between. The CDR3 is made up of 14 amino acids.

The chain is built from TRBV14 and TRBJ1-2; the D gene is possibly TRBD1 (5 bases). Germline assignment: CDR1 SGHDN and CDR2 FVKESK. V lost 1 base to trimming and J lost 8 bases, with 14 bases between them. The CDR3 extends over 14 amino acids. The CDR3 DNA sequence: TGTGCCAGCAGCCAAGGTGGGGCGCTTAGAGGCTACACCTTC. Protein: CASSQGGALRGYTF.

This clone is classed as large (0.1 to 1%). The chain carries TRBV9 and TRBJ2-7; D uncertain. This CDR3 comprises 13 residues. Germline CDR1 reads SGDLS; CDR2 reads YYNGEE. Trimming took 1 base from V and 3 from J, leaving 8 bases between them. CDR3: CASSVRVGYEQYF. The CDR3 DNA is TGTGCCAGCAGCGTAAGGGTCGGCTACGAGCAGTACTTC.

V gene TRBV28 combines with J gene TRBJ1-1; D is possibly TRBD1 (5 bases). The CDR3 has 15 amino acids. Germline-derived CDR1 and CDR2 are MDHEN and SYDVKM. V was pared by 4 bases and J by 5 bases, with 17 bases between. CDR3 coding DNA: TGTGCCAGCAGTTCCTGGGCAATCAGGGCGACTGAAGCTTTCTTT. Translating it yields CASSSWAIRATEAFF. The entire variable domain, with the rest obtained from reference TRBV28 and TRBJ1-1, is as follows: DVKVTQSSRYLVKRTGEKVFLECVQDMDHENMFWYRQDPGLGLRLIYFSYDVKMKEKGDIPEGYSVSREKKERFSLILESASTNQTSMYLCASSSWAIRATEAFFGQGTRLTVV.

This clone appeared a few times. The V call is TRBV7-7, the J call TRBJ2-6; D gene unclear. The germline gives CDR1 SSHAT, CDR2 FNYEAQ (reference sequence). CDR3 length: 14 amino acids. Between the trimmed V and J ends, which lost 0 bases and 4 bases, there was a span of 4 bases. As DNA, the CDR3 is TGTGCCAGCAGCTTAGCGGCGGGGGCCAACGTCCTGACTTTC. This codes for CASSLAAGANVLTF.

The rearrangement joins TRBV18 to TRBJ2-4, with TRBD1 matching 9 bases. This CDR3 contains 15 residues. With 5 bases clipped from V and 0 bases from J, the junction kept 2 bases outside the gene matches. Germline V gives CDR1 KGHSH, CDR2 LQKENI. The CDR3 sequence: CASSRDRVAKNIQYF. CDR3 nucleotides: TGTGCCAGCTCAAGGGACAGGGTAGCCAAAAACATTCAGTACTTC. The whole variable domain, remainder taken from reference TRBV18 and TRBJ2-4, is NAGVMQNPRHLVRRRGQEARLRCSPMKGHSHVYWYRQLPEEGLKFMVYLQKENIIDESGMPKERFSAEFPKEGPSILRIQQVVRGDSAAYFCASSRDRVAKNIQYFGAGTRLSVL.

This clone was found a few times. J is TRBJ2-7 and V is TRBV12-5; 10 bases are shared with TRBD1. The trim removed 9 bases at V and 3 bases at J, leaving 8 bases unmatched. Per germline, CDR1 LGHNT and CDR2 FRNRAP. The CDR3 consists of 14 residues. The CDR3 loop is CASSPRDRGYEQYF. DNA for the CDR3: TGTGCTAGCAGTCCCCGGGACAGGGGCTACGAGCAGTACTTC.

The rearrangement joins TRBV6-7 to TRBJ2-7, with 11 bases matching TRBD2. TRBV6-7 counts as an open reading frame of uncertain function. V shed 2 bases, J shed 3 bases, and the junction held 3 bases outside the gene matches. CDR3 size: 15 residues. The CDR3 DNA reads TGTGCCAGCAGTTACGTGGGGACTAGCGGCTACGAGCAGTACTTC. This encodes CASSYVGTSGYEQYF.

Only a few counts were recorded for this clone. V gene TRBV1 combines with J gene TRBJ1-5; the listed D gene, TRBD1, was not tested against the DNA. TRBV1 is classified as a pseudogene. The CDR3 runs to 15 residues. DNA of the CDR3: TGCGCCAGCAGCCAAGATTCCAGGAACAATCAGCCCCAGCATTTT. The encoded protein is CASSQDSRNNQPQHF.

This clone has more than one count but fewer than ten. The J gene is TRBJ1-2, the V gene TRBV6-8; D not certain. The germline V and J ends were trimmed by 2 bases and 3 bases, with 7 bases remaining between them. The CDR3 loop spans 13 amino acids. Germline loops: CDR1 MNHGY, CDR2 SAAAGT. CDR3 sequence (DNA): TGTGCCAGCAGTTACGATCGGGACTATGGCTACACCTTC. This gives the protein CASSYDRDYGYTF.

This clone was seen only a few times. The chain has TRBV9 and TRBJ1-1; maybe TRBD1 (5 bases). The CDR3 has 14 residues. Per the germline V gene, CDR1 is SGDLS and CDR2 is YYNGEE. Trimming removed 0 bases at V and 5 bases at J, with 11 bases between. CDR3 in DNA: TGTGCCAGCAGCGTAGCGGGGGGGAGGACTGAAGCTTTCTTT. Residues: CASSVAGGRTEAFF.

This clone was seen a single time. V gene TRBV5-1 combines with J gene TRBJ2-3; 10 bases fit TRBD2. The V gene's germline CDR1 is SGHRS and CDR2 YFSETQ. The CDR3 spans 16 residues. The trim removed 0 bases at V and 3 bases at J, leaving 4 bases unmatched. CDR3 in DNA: TGCGCCAGCAGCTTGGTAAAACTAGCGGGAACAGATACGCAGTATTTT. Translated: CASSLVKLAGTDTQYF.

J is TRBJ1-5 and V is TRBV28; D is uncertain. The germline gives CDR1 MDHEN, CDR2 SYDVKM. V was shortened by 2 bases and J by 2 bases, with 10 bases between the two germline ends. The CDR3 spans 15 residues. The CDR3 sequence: CASSLSQSGNQPQHF. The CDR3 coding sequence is TGTGCCAGCAGTTTAAGTCAGTCGGGCAATCAGCCCCAGCATTTT.

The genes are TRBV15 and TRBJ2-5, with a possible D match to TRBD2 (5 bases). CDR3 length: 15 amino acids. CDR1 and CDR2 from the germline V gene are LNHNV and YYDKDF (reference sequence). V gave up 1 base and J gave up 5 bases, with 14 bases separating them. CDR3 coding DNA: TGTGCCACCAGCAGAGCCCTAAGCGGCGAGGAGACCCAGTACTTC. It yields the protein CATSRALSGEETQYF.

This CDR3 is CASQTVAGAREQYF. The CDR3 bases are TGTGCCAGTCAAACCGTCGCGGGAGCACGGGAGCAGTACTTC. The rearrangement uses TRBV19 and TRBJ2-7; 7 bases map to TRBD2. Germline V gene data show CDR1 as LNHDA and CDR2 as SQIVND (reference sequence). V lost 8 bases, J lost 7 bases, and 14 bases stayed unmatched. The CDR3 sequence is 14 residues long. Supplemented by reference TRBV19 and TRBJ2-7, the full variable domain reads DGGITQSPKYLFRKEGQNVTLSCEQNLNHDAMYWYRQDPGQGLRLIYYSQIVNDFQKGDIAEGYSVSREKKESFPLTVTSAQKNPTAFYLCASQTVAGAREQYFGPGTRLTVT.

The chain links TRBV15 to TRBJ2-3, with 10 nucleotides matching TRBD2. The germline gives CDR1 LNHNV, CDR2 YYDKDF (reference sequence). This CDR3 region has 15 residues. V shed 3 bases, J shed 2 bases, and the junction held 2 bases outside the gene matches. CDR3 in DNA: TGTGCCACCAGCAGGGGGACTAGCGTCACAGATACGCAGTATTTT. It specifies CATSRGTSVTDTQYF.

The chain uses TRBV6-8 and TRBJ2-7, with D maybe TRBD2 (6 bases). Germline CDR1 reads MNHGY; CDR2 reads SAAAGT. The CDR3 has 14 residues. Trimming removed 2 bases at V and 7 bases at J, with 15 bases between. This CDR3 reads CASSYGGGPREQYF. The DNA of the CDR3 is TGTGCCAGCAGTTACGGCGGAGGGCCGAGGGAGCAGTACTTC.

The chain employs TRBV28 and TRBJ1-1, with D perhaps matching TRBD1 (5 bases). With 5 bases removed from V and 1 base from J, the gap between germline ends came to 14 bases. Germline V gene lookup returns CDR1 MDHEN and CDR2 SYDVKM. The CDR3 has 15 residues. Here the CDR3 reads CASSDPPGTNTEAFF. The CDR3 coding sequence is TGTGCCAGCAGTGATCCGCCAGGGACGAACACTGAAGCTTTCTTT.

The CDR3 region is CASSFRDNTGELFF. Here the CDR3 DNA reads TGTGCCAGCAGCTTTAGGGATAACACCGGGGAGCTGTTTTTT. The chain recombines TRBV11-3 with TRBJ2-2; D not certain. In germline, CDR1 is SGHNT, CDR2 YENEEA. The CDR3 extends over 14 amino acids. With 3 bases removed from V and 2 bases from J, the gap between germline ends came to 7 bases.

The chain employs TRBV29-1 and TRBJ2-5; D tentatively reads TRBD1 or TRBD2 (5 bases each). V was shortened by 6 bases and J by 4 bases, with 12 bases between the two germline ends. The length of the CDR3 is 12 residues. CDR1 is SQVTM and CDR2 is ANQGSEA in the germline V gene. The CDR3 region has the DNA TGCAGCGTCACTACAGGACTAGAGACCCAGTACTTC. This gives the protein CSVTTGLETQYF. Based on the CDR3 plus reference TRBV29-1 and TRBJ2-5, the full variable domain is SAVISQKPSRDICQRGTSLTIQCQVDSQVTMMFWYRQQPGQSLTLIATANQGSEATYESGFVIDKFPISRPNLTFSTLTVSNMSPEDSSIYLCSVTTGLETQYFGPGTRLLVL.

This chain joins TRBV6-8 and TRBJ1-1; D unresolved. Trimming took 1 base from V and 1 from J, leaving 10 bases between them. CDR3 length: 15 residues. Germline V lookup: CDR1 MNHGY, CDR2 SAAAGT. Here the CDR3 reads CASSYFYSGNTEAFF. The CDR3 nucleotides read TGTGCCAGCAGTTACTTCTACTCGGGGAACACTGAAGCTTTCTTT.